This T cell receptor (beta chain) is drawn from a study of beta chain features in type 1 diabetes. V was cut by 7 bases and J by 5 bases, with 14 bases left in between. Per germline, CDR1 KGHSH and CDR2 LQKENI. The CDR3 runs 13 residues. Findings of the study overall: Significant though moderate, a shortening of TCRB CDR3s appeared in all four CD4+ subsets of Type 1 diabetes patients.

Expressed TCRB transcripts were sequenced because the isolated RNA had all been reverse transcribed beforehand. Assay used: immunoSEQ multiplex PCR; TCRdb lists only in-frame clones, some missing. The sample comprises around 360,000 clones, roughly 12% of which are singletons, and over 0.008% rests with the top ten. About this clone itself: Its antigen is still unknown.

The sequence was obtained from a woman under 30 with type 1 diabetes. Sequencing was performed on naive CD4+ T cells from blood. This chain connects TRBV18 to TRBJ1-1; D unclear. The chain's CDR3 is CASYRERGTEAFF. In DNA form, the CDR3 reads TGTGCCAGCTATAGAGAGCGAGGGACTGAAGCTTTCTTT. Combining the CDR3 with reference TRBV18 and TRBJ1-1 gives the whole variable domain NAGVMQNPRHLVRRRGQEARLRCSPMKGHSHVYWYRQLPEEGLKFMVYLQKENIIDESGMPKERFSAEFPKEGPSILRIQQVVRGDSAAYFCASYRERGTEAFFGQGTRLTVV.